This entry lists 25 T cell receptor beta chains sequenced from one sample in a study of regulatory T cells in long-lasting Graves disease. Time point noted: persistent/refractory GD, antithyroid drugs over 5 years with positive TRAb. From RNA extracted from PBMCs, the TCR library was made. CDR3 regions were amplified by Arm-PCR using iRepertoire HTBI primers to build TCR beta libraries. TCRdb re-called the multiplex PCR reads through MiXCR, storing one row per CDR3 protein. This table holds 420,000 or so distinct CDR3 sequences, 20% to 30% found once. This material consisted of peripheral blood mononuclear cells (PBMCs), taken when the disease was refractory, from a patient treated with antithyroid drugs. All receptors derive from a female donor with Graves disease.

The V call is TRBV28, the J call TRBJ1-2; tentatively, D is TRBD1 (5 bases). The CDR3 length is 13 residues. Trimming shortened V by 2 bases and J by 6 bases, and 10 bases separated the two germline ends. Germline assignment: CDR1 MDHEN and CDR2 SYDVKM. CDR3 sequence (DNA): TGTGCCAGCAGTTTAACAGGCAACCATGGCTACACCTTC. Translating it yields CASSLTGNHGYTF.

This clonotype was picked up a small number of times. The chain has TRBV12-3 or TRBV12-4 and TRBJ1-1, with D possibly being TRBD1 (5 bases). The CDR3 is 13 residues long. V was shortened by 10 bases and J by 5 bases, with 17 bases between the two germline ends. For the CDR3, the DNA is TGTGCCATCGAACCGCCAGGGCATACTGAAGCTTTCTTT. Encoded protein: CAIEPPGHTEAFF.

The V call is TRBV19, the J call TRBJ2-4; no firm D call. The CDR3 covers 14 residues. Germline loops: CDR1 LNHDA, CDR2 SQIVND (reference sequence). Trimming cost V 6 bases and J 8 bases, with 17 bases left between them. CDR3 sequence: CASRSTVFSDIQYF. In DNA, the CDR3 is TGTGCCAGTAGGTCCACAGTTTTTTCGGACATTCAGTACTTC.

This clonotype was detected a few times. The J gene is TRBJ1-3, the V gene TRBV3-1; D uncertain. CDR3 size: 15 residues. Germline loops: CDR1 LGHDT, CDR2 YNNKEL (reference sequence). Trimming removed 1 base at V and 7 bases at J, with 14 bases between. The DNA of the CDR3 is TGTGCCAGCAGCCAAGGCCGTGGTGACTGGAACACCATATATTTT. It translates to CASSQGRGDWNTIYF.

The chain combines TRBV7-9 with TRBJ2-2; D call uncertain. The CDR3 runs to 10 residues. Trimming stripped 10 bases from V and 6 bases from J, with 6 bases between. Germline V gene sequence: CDR1 SEHNR, CDR2 FQNEAQ (reference sequence). In DNA, the CDR3 is TGTGCCACCTTGTCCGGGGAGCTGTTTTTT. Its translation is CATLSGELFF.

This clonotype was counted many times. The J gene is TRBJ2-7, the V gene TRBV2; 7 bases agree with TRBD2. Germline assignment: CDR1 SNHLY and CDR2 FYNNEI. J was trimmed by 7 bases and V by 4 bases; bases with no gene match: 7. This CDR3 has 13 amino acids. CDR3 in DNA: TGTGCCAGCAGTGTAGAGCAGGGAGGGGAGCAGTACTTC. This gives the protein CASSVEQGGEQYF.

This clonotype was seen ten or more times. The chain joins TRBV28 to TRBJ1-1; a weak D match, TRBD1 (5 bases). Germline-derived CDR1 and CDR2 are MDHEN and SYDVKM. Between the trimmed V and J ends, which lost 5 bases and 3 bases, there was a span of 19 bases. The CDR3 covers 16 residues. CDR3 DNA sequence: TGTGCCAGCAGTCCTAGGACACTTTATGGGGACACTGAAGCTTTCTTT. It codes for CASSPRTLYGDTEAFF.

This clonotype was seen at least ten times. This chain uses TRBV2 with TRBJ2-7, with 9 bases that match TRBD2. Germline lookup yields CDR1 SNHLY and CDR2 FYNNEI. With 8 bases clipped from V and 6 bases from J, the junction kept 14 bases outside the gene matches. The CDR3 totals 15 residues. The CDR3 here is CASYLRAGGSGEQYF. The CDR3 DNA is TGTGCCAGCTATTTACGAGCGGGAGGATCGGGCGAGCAGTACTTC.

The chain couples TRBV29-1 to TRBJ1-4; 9 bases line up with TRBD1. V lost 7 bases to trimming and J lost 5 bases; unmatched junction nucleotides: 8. Germline CDR1 is SQVTM and CDR2 is ANQGSEA. The CDR3 extends over 14 amino acids. The chain's CDR3 is CSAAAGTGNEKLFF. The CDR3 coding sequence is TGCAGCGCTGCGGCCGGGACAGGGAATGAAAAACTGTTTTTT.

In this sample, this clonotype turned up many times. The J gene is TRBJ2-7, the V gene TRBV27, with D unclear. CDR3 length: 11 residues. The ends were cut back, 6 bases at V and 7 bases at J, with 10 bases in the middle. Germline CDR1 is MNHEY and CDR2 is SMNVEV (reference sequence). The CDR3 loop reads CASRYGREQYF. The CDR3, as DNA: TGTGCCAGCAGATACGGGCGGGAGCAGTACTTC.

Many counts were recorded for this clonotype. The genes are TRBV2 and TRBJ2-2; D is unclear. The germline CDR1 and CDR2 sequences are SNHLY and FYNNEI. This CDR3 comprises 13 residues. V was pared by 1 base and J by 6 bases, with 6 bases between. The CDR3 nucleotides are TGTGCCAGCAGTGAAGTCCGGTCCGGGGAGCTGTTTTTT. This sequence encodes CASSEVRSGELFF.

This clonotype was found many times. The chain recombines TRBV28 with TRBJ2-7; D is unresolved. CDR1 and CDR2 from the germline V gene are MDHEN and SYDVKM. The CDR3 is 13 amino acids. Trimming removed 3 bases from V and 2 bases from J, with 8 bases in between. The CDR3: CASSFLYTYEQYF. The CDR3, as DNA: TGTGCCAGCAGTTTTCTGTATACCTACGAGCAGTACTTC.

The table lists this clonotype with many counts. The CDR3 DNA reads as TGTGCCAGCAGCACAACAGGGGTCCTCTACGAGCAGTACTTC. It encodes CASSTTGVLYEQYF. The J gene is TRBJ2-7, the V gene TRBV7-9; 7 positions agree with TRBD1. The CDR3 extends over 14 amino acids. Germline V CDR1 and CDR2: SEHNR, FQNEAQ (reference sequence). Trimming at V came to 5 bases and at J to 3 bases, leaving 7 bases not matched to a gene.

This clonotype has only one observation. A much more abundant neighbour one base away suggests this may be a read error. The rearrangement uses TRBV3-1 and TRBJ1-5; perhaps TRBD1 as D (5 bases). Looked up from germline, CDR1 is LGHDT and CDR2 is YNNKEL (reference sequence). The CDR3 runs to 15 residues. V lost 1 base and J lost 2, with 9 bases in between. As DNA, the CDR3 is TGTGCCAGCAGCCAAGCCAGGGTTGGCAATCAGCCCCAGCATTTT. Protein sequence: CASSQARVGNQPQHF.

At least ten counts were recorded for this clonotype. The chain combines TRBV28 with TRBJ2-7, with D uncertain. In germline, CDR1 is MDHEN, CDR2 SYDVKM. This CDR3 is 14 amino acids long. Trimming removed 5 bases at V and 0 bases at J, with 11 bases between. Here the CDR3 reads CASSPVPSSYEQYF. The CDR3 DNA is TGTGCCAGCAGTCCCGTCCCGAGCTCCTACGAGCAGTACTTC.

This clonotype was picked up a small number of times. This chain connects TRBV3-1 to TRBJ2-1, with D perhaps TRBD2 (6 bases). The CDR3 sequence is 16 residues long. The ends were cut back, 0 bases at V and 4 bases at J, with 13 bases in the middle. Germline assignment: CDR1 LGHDT and CDR2 YNNKEL (reference sequence). The CDR3 nucleotides are TGTGCCAGCAGCCAAGATCCGGGAGCTGGTTACAATGAGCAGTTCTTC. Its translation is CASSQDPGAGYNEQFF.

This clonotype appeared a few times. The chain couples TRBV10-3 to TRBJ2-1; 8 nucleotides line up with TRBD2. Germline CDR1 and CDR2: ENHRY and SYGVKD. The CDR3 runs 16 residues. The V segment lost 2 bases and the J segment 5 bases; nucleotides outside the gene matches: 8. CDR3 sequence reads: CAISETSGTSNNEQFF. The CDR3, as DNA: TGTGCCATCAGTGAGACCTCCGGGACTAGTAACAATGAGCAGTTCTTC.

The chain joins TRBV5-6 to TRBJ1-2; D is unresolved. CDR1 and CDR2 (germline): SGHDT, YYEEEE. The length of the CDR3 is 14 residues. With 2 bases removed from V and 2 bases from J, the gap between germline ends came to 10 bases. DNA of the CDR3: TGTGCCAGCAGCTTCCGGAACGAGAACTATGGCTACACCTTC. Translation: CASSFRNENYGYTF. Full variable domain (outside the CDR3, taken from reference TRBV5-6 and TRBJ1-2): DAGVTQSPTHLIKTRGQQVTLRCSPKSGHDTVSWYQQALGQGPQFIFQYYEEEERQRGNFPDRFSGHQFPNYSSELNVNALLLGDSALYLCASSFRNENYGYTFGSGTRLTVV.

This clonotype showed up just a few times. This rearrangement joins TRBV25-1 to TRBJ2-7; 9 bases line up with TRBD1. This CDR3 is 15 amino acids long. V lost 7 bases to trimming and J lost 5 bases; unmatched junction nucleotides: 12. Germline loops: CDR1 MGHDK, CDR2 SYGVNS. CDR3 amino acids: CASTPSGTGFHEQYF. The CDR3 DNA sequence: TGTGCCAGCACTCCGTCCGGGACAGGGTTCCACGAGCAGTACTTC.

This clonotype was counted ten times or more. This chain links TRBV7-2 with TRBJ2-7, with no clear D. Looked up from germline, CDR1 is SGHTA and CDR2 is FQGNSA. V was trimmed by 4 bases and J by 3 bases, leaving 19 bases between them. This CDR3 contains 16 residues. The CDR3 spells CASSSDLSGRIYEQYF. Here the CDR3 DNA reads TGTGCCAGCAGCTCAGACCTATCAGGCCGAATCTACGAGCAGTACTTC.

The V and J genes are TRBV15 and TRBJ1-2, with a tentative D call TRBD1 (6 bases). Per germline, CDR1 LNHNV and CDR2 YYDKDF (reference sequence). The CDR3 has 16 residues. The ends were cut back, 0 bases at V and 4 bases at J, with 15 bases in the middle. The CDR3 here is CATSRDRGGAGYGYTF. CDR3 nucleotides: TGTGCCACCAGCAGAGATAGGGGGGGGGCCGGCTATGGCTACACCTTC.

This clonotype was counted ten times or more. The rearrangement joins TRBV20-1 to TRBJ1-2, with no clear D. There are 13 residues in the CDR3. Trimming cost V 1 base and J 3 bases, with 9 bases left between them. Germline-derived CDR1 and CDR2 are DFQATT and SNEGSKA (reference sequence). The CDR3 coding sequence is TGCAGTGCTAGAGTGCCAGCCCACTATGGCTACACCTTC. Amino acids: CSARVPAHYGYTF.

This CDR3 is CASSFEPYSNQPQHF. CDR3 DNA sequence: TGTGCCAGCAGTTTTGAACCTTATAGCAATCAGCCCCAGCATTTT. This chain joins TRBV28 and TRBJ1-5; the D is unclear. Germline loops: CDR1 MDHEN, CDR2 SYDVKM. The CDR3 loop spans 15 amino acids. Trimming left V 3 bases short and J 0 bases short, with 9 bases between. The full variable domain, its missing parts supplied by reference TRBV28 and TRBJ1-5, is DVKVTQSSRYLVKRTGEKVFLECVQDMDHENMFWYRQDPGLGLRLIYFSYDVKMKEKGDIPEGYSVSREKKERFSLILESASTNQTSMYLCASSFEPYSNQPQHFGDGTRLSIL.

Many counts were recorded for this clonotype. The gene calls are TRBV6-1 and TRBJ2-5; 11 bases match TRBD2. With V trimmed by 1 base and J by 5 bases, 3 bases remained unmatched. The CDR3 has 15 amino acids. In germline, CDR1 is MNHNS, CDR2 SASEGT. The CDR3 spells CASSEVSSGRETQYF. The CDR3 region has the DNA TGTGCCAGCAGTGAAGTTTCTAGCGGGAGGGAGACCCAGTACTTC.

This clonotype was found a few times. This chain connects TRBV7-6 to TRBJ1-1, with a weak D call TRBD1 (5 bases). This CDR3 comprises 12 residues. V lost 5 bases to trimming and J lost 4 bases, with 8 bases between them. CDR1 and CDR2 (germline): SGHVS, FNYEAQ. CDR3 nucleotide sequence: TGTGCCAGCAGCGAGGGACCCACTGAAGCTTTCTTT. Residues: CASSEGPTEAFF. Filled out from reference TRBV7-6 and TRBJ1-1, the complete variable domain reads GAGVSQSPRYKVTKRGQDVALRCDPISGHVSLYWYRQALGQGPEFLTYFNYEAQQDKSGLPNDRFSAERPEGSISTLTIQRTEQRDSAMYRCASSEGPTEAFFGQGTRLTVV.